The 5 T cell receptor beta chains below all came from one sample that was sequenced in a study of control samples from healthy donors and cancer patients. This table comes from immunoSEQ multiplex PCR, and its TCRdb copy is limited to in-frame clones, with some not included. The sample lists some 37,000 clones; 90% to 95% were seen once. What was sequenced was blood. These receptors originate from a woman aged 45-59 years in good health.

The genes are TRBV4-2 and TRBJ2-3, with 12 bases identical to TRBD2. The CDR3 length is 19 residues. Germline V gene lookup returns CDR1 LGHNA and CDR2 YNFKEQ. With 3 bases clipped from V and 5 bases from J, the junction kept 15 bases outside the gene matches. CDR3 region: CASSHSAPFGLAGQDTQYF. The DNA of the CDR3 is TGTGCCAGCAGCCATAGTGCCCCATTTGGACTAGCGGGGCAAGATACGCAGTATTTT.

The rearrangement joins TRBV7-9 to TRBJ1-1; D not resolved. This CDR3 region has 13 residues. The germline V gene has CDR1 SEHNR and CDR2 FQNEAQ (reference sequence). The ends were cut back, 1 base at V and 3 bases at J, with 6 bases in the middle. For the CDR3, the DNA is TGTGCCAGCAGCTTAGAGCCGGACACTGAAGCTTTCTTT. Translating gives CASSLEPDTEAFF. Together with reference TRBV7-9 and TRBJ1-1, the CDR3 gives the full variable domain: DTGVSQNPRHKITKRGQNVTFRCDPISEHNRLYWYRQTLGQGPEFLTYFQNEAQLEKSRLLSDRFSAERPKGSFSTLEIQRTEQGDSAMYLCASSLEPDTEAFFGQGTRLTVV.

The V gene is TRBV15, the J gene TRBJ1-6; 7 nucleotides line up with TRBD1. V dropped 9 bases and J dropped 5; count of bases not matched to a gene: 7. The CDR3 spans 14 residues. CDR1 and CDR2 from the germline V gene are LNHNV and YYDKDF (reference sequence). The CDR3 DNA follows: TGTGCCACGAGAGAGGGACAGAATAATTCACCCCTCCACTTT. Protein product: CATREGQNNSPLHF.

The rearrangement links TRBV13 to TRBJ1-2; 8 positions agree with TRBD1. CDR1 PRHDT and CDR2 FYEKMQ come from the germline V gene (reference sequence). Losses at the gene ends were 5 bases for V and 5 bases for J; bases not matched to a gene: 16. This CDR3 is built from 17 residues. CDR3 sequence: CASSQPDRRTGLYGYTF. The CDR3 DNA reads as TGTGCCAGCAGCCAACCCGATCGTAGGACAGGGCTTTATGGCTACACCTTC.

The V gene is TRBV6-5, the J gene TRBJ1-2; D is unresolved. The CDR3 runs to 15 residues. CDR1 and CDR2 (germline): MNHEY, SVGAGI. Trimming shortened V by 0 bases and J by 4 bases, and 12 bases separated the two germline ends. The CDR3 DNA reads TGTGCCAGCAGTTACTCGGAGTCGGAGGGCTATGGCTACACCTTC. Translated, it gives CASSYSESEGYGYTF.